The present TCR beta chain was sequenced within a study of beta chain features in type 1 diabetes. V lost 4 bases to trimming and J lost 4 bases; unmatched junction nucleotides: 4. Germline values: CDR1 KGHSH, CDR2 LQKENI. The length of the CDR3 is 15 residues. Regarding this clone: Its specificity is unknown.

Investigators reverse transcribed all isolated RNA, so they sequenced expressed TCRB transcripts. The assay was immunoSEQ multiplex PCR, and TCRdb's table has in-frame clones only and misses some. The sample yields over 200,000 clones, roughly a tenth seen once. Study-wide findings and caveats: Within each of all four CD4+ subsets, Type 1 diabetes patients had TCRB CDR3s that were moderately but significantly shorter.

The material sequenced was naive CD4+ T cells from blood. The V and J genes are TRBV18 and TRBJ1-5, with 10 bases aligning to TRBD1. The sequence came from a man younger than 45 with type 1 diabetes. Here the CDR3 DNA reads TGTGCCAGCTCACTTGGGACAGGGGCTAATCAGCCCCAGCATTTT. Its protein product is CASSLGTGANQPQHF.